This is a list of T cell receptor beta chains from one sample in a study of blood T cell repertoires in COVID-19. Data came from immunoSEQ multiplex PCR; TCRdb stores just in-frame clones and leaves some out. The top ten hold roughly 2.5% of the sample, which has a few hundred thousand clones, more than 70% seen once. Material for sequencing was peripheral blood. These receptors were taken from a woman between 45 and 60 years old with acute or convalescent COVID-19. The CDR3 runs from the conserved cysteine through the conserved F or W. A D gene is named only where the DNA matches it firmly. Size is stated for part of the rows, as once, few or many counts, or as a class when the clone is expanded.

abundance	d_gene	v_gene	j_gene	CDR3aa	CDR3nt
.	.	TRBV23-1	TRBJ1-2	CASSTRGGGNYGYTF	TGCGCCAGCAGTACTCGCGGGGGAGGTAACTATGGCTACACCTTC
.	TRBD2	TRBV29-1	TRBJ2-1	CSVQLAGVEQFF	TGCAGCGTTCAACTAGCGGGAGTTGAGCAGTTCTTC
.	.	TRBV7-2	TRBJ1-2	CASSSYRERDYGYTF	TGTGCCAGCAGCTCATACAGGGAACGTGACTATGGCTACACCTTC
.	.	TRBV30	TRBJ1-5	CAWSVGRTNRVPQPQHF	TGTGCCTGGAGTGTAGGTCGCACCAACAGGGTCCCTCAGCCCCAGCATTTT
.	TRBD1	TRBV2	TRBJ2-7	CASTDRDHEQYF	TGTGCCAGCACAGACAGGGACCACGAGCAGTACTTC
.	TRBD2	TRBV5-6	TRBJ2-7	CASSDSGTSGRFSYEQYF	TGTGCCAGCAGTGACTCCGGGACTAGCGGGAGGTTCTCCTACGAGCAGTACTTC
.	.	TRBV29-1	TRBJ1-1	CSVDADSLNTEAFF	TGCAGCGTAGACGCTGACAGTTTGAACACTGAAGCTTTCTTT
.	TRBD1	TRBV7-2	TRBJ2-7	CASSVGQGYEQYF	TGTGCCAGCAGCGTTGGACAGGGCTACGAGCAGTACTTC
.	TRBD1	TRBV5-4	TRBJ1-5	CASSSGGQGNQPQHF	TGTGCCAGCAGCTCGGGCGGACAGGGGAATCAGCCCCAGCATTTT
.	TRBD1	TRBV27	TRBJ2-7	CASKGTGGGYEQYF	TGTGCCAGCAAAGGGACAGGGGGCGGCTACGAGCAGTACTTC
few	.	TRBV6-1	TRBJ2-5	CASSEIRGKGRTQYF	TGTGCCAGCAGTGAAATCAGGGGCAAGGGGAGGACCCAGTACTTC
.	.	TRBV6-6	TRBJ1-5	CASSGGGQPQHF	TGTGCCAGCAGTGGGGGGGGGCAGCCCCAGCATTTT
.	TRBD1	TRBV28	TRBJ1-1	CASSFARQGKAEAFF	TGTGCCAGCAGTTTTGCGCGACAGGGGAAGGCTGAAGCTTTCTTT
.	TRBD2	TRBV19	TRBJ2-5	CASSARMTSGGQETQYF	TGTGCCAGTAGTGCCCGTATGACTAGCGGGGGCCAAGAGACCCAGTACTTC
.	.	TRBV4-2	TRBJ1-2	CASSQADRNYGYTF	TGTGCCAGCAGCCAAGCGGACAGAAACTATGGCTACACCTTC
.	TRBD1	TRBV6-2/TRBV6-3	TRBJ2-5	CASSRGLWLGETQYF	TGTGCCAGCAGCAGGGGGCTGTGGCTCGGAGAGACCCAGTACTTC
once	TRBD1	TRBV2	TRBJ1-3	CASGLTGVAGNTIYF	TGTGCCAGCGGACTAACAGGGGTGGCTGGAAACACCATATATTTT
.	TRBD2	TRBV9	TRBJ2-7	CASSGAGGPYEQYF	TGTGCCAGCAGCGGGGCGGGGGGACCCTACGAGCAGTACTTC
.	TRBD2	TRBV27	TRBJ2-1	CASTPSGRARNEQFF	TGTGCCAGCACCCCGAGCGGGAGGGCCCGCAATGAGCAGTTCTTC
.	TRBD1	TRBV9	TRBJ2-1	CASSPRGQGQSEQFF	TGTGCCAGCAGCCCGAGAGGACAGGGTCAATCTGAGCAGTTCTTC
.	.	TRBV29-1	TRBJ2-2	CSVEDPRKRETGELFF	TGCAGCGTTGAAGATCCCAGGAAACGGGAGACCGGGGAGCTGTTTTTT
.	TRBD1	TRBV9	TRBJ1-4	CASSLRQGRNEKLFF	TGTGCCAGCAGCCTAAGACAGGGTAGGAATGAAAAACTGTTTTTT
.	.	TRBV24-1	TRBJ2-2	CATSVPGGRANTGELFF	TGTGCCACCAGTGTCCCCGGTGGCAGGGCGAACACCGGGGAGCTGTTTTTT
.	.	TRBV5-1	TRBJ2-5	CASSFGQHQETQYF	TGCGCCAGCAGCTTTGGACAGCACCAAGAGACCCAGTACTTC
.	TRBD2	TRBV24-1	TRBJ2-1	CATSSPRGSGYNEQFF	TGTGCCACCAGCTCGCCGCGGGGGAGTGGGTACAATGAGCAGTTCTTC
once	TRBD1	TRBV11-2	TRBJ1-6	CASSSNSGTGTSPLHF	TGTGCCAGCAGCTCGAATTCCGGGACAGGGACTTCACCCCTCCACTTT
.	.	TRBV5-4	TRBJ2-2	CASSLGTANTGELFF	TGTGCCAGCAGCTTGGGGACAGCGAACACCGGGGAGCTGTTTTTT
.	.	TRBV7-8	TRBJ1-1	CASSPRRGRAEAFF	TGTGCCAGCAGCCCAAGGAGGGGGAGGGCTGAAGCTTTCTTT
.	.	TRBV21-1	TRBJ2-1	CASSKSRGSYNEQFF	TGTGCCAGCAGCAAGTCCAGGGGCTCCTACAATGAGCAGTTCTTC
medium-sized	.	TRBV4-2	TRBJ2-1	CASSQGESSYNEQFF	TGTGCCAGCAGCCAAGGGGAGAGCTCCTACAATGAGCAGTTCTTC
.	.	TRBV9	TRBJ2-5	CASSLPSEAQYF	TGTGCCAGCAGCTTACCCTCCGAGGCCCAGTACTTC
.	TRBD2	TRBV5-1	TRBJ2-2	CASSLTSGNTGELFF	TGCGCCAGCAGCTTGACTAGCGGAAACACCGGGGAGCTGTTTTTT
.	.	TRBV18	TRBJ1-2	CASSKSTGPTDYGYTF	TGTGCCAGCTCTAAAAGTACAGGTCCGACGGACTATGGCTACACCTTC
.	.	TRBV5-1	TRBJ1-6	CASQKGGSSPLHF	TGCGCCAGCCAAAAGGGCGGGAGTTCACCCCTCCACTTT
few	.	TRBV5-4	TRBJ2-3	CASSLEDRSGDTQYF	TGTGCCAGCAGCTTGGAGGACAGAAGCGGAGATACGCAGTATTTT
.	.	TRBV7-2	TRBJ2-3	CASVGGSGDLTDTQYF	TGTGCCAGCGTTGGGGGATCAGGGGATCTCACAGATACGCAGTATTTT
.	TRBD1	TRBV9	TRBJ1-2	CASSSRTGDFGGYTF	TGTGCCAGCAGCTCCCGGACAGGGGACTTTGGCGGCTACACCTTC
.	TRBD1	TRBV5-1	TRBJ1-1	CASSLQGADTEAFF	TGCGCCAGCAGCTTGCAGGGGGCGGACACTGAAGCTTTCTTT
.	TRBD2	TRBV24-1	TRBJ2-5	CATSGPSGRVQETQYF	TGTGCCACCAGTGGTCCTAGCGGGAGGGTTCAAGAGACCCAGTACTTC
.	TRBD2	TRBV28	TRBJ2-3	CASNPPGLAGGRILDTQYF	TGTGCCAGCAACCCCCCGGGTCTAGCGGGAGGCCGAATATTAGATACGCAGTATTTT
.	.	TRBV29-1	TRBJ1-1	CSVTGLYTEAFF	TGCAGCGTTACAGGGCTGTACACTGAAGCTTTCTTT
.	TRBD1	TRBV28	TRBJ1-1	CASSRDRDVTEAFF	TGTGCCAGCAGTCGGGACAGGGACGTAACTGAAGCTTTCTTT
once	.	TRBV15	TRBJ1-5	CATSRDEDGRFQPQHF	TGTGCCACCAGCAGAGATGAGGATGGAAGGTTTCAGCCCCAGCATTTT
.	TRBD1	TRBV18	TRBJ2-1	CASSSAGGIYNEQFF	TGTGCCAGCTCATCGGCAGGGGGTATTTACAATGAGCAGTTCTTC
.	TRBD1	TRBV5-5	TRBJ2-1	CASSLRQGNYNEQFF	TGTGCCAGCAGCTTGAGACAGGGGAACTACAATGAGCAGTTCTTC
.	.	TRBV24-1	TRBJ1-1	CATRKEQGTEAFF	TGTGCCACCAGGAAGGAACAGGGAACTGAAGCTTTCTTT
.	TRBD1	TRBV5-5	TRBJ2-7	CASSTGTGSYEQYF	TGTGCCAGCAGCACCGGGACAGGATCCTACGAGCAGTACTTC
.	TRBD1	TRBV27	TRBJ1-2	CASSAYTGTAYGYTF	TGTGCCAGCAGTGCCTATACCGGGACAGCCTATGGCTACACCTTC
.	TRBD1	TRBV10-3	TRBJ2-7	CAISESGQGGISYEQYF	TGTGCCATCAGTGAGTCAGGACAGGGGGGAATCTCCTACGAGCAGTACTTC
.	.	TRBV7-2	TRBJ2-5	CASSAPGHTQETQYF	TGTGCCAGCAGCGCCCCGGGACACACACAAGAGACCCAGTACTTC
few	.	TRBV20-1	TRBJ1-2	CSASKVQGIYGYTF	TGCAGTGCTAGTAAGGTCCAGGGAATCTACGGCTACACCTTC
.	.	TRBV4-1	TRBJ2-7	CASSLRGQGAYEQYF	TGCGCCAGCAGCCTCAGAGGTCAAGGGGCCTACGAGCAGTACTTC